This T cell receptor (beta chain) derives from a study of identical twins (TCRdb year 2016). Background for the entire study: The study deep-sequenced TCR alpha and beta repertoires from monozygotic twins, unrelated adults of various ages and cord blood to test whether fetal clonotypes persist. To rule out contamination, the twin experiments were replicated at different times with different library preparation protocols.

The investigation overall reported the following: Compared with coincidental sharing between unrelated individuals, an excess of low generation-probability sequences was observed among out-of-frame TCR alpha sequences shared between twins. In monozygotic twins, recombination models systematically underestimated out-of-frame TCR alpha sharing, but the models matched the sharing seen between unrelated individuals. Because the same donors could not be followed over many years, the conclusions depended on cross-sectional statistical analysis. Fewer insertions were carried by abundant cord blood beta clonotypes; a weaker similar trend was observed in young adult naive repertoires, while no such trend was observed in memory repertoires. The excess sharing between twins in beta out-of-frame sequences was weaker because fewer shared sequences reduced the signal-to-noise ratio. Zero-insertion analyses could be partly confounded by invariant T cells such as MAIT and iNKT, though diverse VJ usage argued against such confounding for most clonotypes.

Every donor was a healthy Caucasian. The twin cohort consisted of three pairs of female monozygotic twins, all aged about 18 to 30 years. Positive isolation kits from Invitrogen were used to isolate CD4+ and CD8+ T cell populations. The cysteine opens and the phenylalanine closes a CDR3 of 12 amino acids. Left in the record is the CDR3 DNA by itself, 36 bases read in frame from the first base. The germline V gene supplies CDR1 SGDLS and CDR2 YYNGEE. V is shortened by 0 bases, J by 8 bases, and the region joining them spans 5 bases. The library was made by 5' RACE. Sequencing used an Illumina HiSeq 2000. Template switching introduced a universal primer binding site; the final cDNA contained a unique molecular identifier, enabling accurate counting of TCR cDNA molecules. Specific primers in the conserved constant-segment region were used to synthesize first-strand cDNA for TCR alpha and beta chains. Each cDNA library was double barcoded, with a SMART-Mk sample barcode plus Illumina barcodes, to control for contamination. TruSeq adapter sequences, together with Illumina sample barcodes, were added in two successive PCR steps. TCR alpha and beta cDNA libraries were sequenced on the Illumina HiSeq platform with custom primers. Per the authors' processing: MiGEC processed the raw reads to extract unique molecular identifiers, while MiXCR was used to determine the CDR3 positions. For each individual, recombination models were inferred using an EM algorithm with the repgenHMM and IGoR tools. Shared clonotypes were analyzed with the tcR package in R, and sharing was normalized by the product of cloneset sizes. To study raw recombination free of thymic and clonal selection effects, out-of-frame nonproductive sequences were analyzed. TCRdb reran the public reads through fastp at Q25 and MiXCR, keeping productive beta chains. Identical CDR3 proteins give one entry, which carries the most common genes and DNA. The V and J calls follow TCRdb's processing rather than the paper's. The sample table shows 310,000 or so distinct CDR3 sequences, and roughly 10% are seen once. The ten largest make up around 7.1% of the sample.

This clonotype was seen at least ten times. The antigen this receptor binds is unknown. The input lacks base qualities; no much larger clone sits a single base away. This same sample was also taken into another study, of yellow fever vaccine responses in identical twins. As noted in the second study: The T cell response to vaccination in identical twins was reported by the authors to appear partly convergent and partly personalized. In the study, vaccine-responding T cell clones were precisely tracked in identical twins.

The clonotype comes from a woman aged 18-35 years in good health. The sample was CD8+ T cells sorted from blood. The rearranged chain carries TRBV9 and TRBJ2-2; the D segment cannot be called with confidence. The bases are TGTGCCAGCAGCGTAGTTGTTGGGGAGCTGTTTTTT. This yields the protein CASSVVVGELFF.